Sequencing of this T cell receptor beta chain was carried out in a study of tissue T cells after allogeneic stem cell transplantation. Overall study findings and caveats: Within patients, tissue anatomy strongly shaped TCR repertoire composition. Shared clones across patients were few; motif clustering revealed tissue-specific shared signatures.

Retrospectively chosen non-transplant comparators had other cancers and at least five gastrointestinal samples, without known gastrointestinal disease. Autopsy tissues spanned esophagus to rectum, liver, skin, and lymphoid organs including spleen. CDR1 and CDR2 from the germline V gene are SGHTA and FQGNSA. The ends lost 1 base at V and 8 bases at J; junction bases unmatched: 11. The CDR3 is 17 residues long. Clones were read by immunoSEQ multiplex PCR, and TCRdb kept only the in-frame ones, dropping some. The table includes around 6,300 clones, 70% detected once. A word on this clone: The antigen is not known.

The gene calls are TRBV7-2 and TRBJ1-4; 9 bases agree with TRBD1. The sample was tissue from the rectum, taken at autopsy. The TCR sequence derives from a woman between 18 and 55 years old with breast cancer. The CDR3 protein is CASSLDRGREDGEKLFF. CDR3 DNA sequence: TGTGCCAGCAGCTTAGACAGGGGGCGAGAAGACGGGGAAAAACTGTTTTTT.